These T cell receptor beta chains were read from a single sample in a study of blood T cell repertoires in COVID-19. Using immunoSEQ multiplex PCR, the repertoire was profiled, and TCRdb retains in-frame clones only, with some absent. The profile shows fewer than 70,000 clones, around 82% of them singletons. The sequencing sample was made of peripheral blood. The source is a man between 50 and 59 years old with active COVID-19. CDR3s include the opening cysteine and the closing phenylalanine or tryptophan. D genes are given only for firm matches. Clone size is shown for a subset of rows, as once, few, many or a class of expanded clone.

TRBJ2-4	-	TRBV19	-	TGTGCCAGTAGCACTATCGACAGAGCCAAAAACATTCAGTACTTC	CASSTIDRAKNIQYF
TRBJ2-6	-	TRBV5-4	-	TGTGCCAGCGGCTCACAGGAAAACTCTGGGGCCAACGTCCTGACTTTC	CASGSQENSGANVLTF
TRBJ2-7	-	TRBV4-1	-	TGCGCCAGCAGCCTACCCCAGACTCCTCTTACCCCCTACGAGCAGTACTTC	CASSLPQTPLTPYEQYF
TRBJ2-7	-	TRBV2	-	TGTGCCAGCAAAAAGGCGGCCTACGAGCAGTACTTC	CASKKAAYEQYF
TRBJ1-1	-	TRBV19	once	TGTGCCAGTAGTATAAGAGGAAGTGGTGAAGCTTTCTTT	CASSIRGSGEAFF
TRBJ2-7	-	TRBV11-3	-	TGTGCCAGCAGCTCGGGACAAAAAGAGCAGTACTTC	CASSSGQKEQYF
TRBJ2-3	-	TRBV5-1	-	TGCGCCAGCTCGACCTTTCCCGGGACTCGTCCGGATACGCAGTATTTT	CASSTFPGTRPDTQYF
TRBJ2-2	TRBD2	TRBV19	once	TGTGCCAGTACTTACCTAGCGGGGACCACCGGGGAGCTGTTTTTT	CASTYLAGTTGELFF
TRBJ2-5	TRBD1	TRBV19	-	TGTGCCAGTAGTATAGGGGGGACAGCACAAGAGACCCAGTACTTC	CASSIGGTAQETQYF
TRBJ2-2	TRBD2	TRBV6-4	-	TGTGCCAGCAGCCCAACCCCCCAACTAGCGGACACCGGGGAGCTGTTTTTT	CASSPTPQLADTGELFF
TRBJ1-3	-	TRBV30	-	TGTGCCGGGCTATGGCGCTCTGGAAACACCATATATTTT	CAGLWRSGNTIYF
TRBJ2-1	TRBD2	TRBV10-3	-	TGTGCCATCAGTGAGCGGGGGGGCCCAAATGAGCAGTTCTTC	CAISERGGPNEQFF
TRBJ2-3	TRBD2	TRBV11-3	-	TGTGCCAGCAGCTTGGGGACTAGCGCCACAGATACGCAGTATTTT	CASSLGTSATDTQYF
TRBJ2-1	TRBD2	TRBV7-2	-	TGTGCCAGCAGCTGGCGACTAGCGGGGGGGCCCGGTGAGCAGTTCTTC	CASSWRLAGGPGEQFF
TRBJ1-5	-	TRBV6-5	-	TGTGCCATAAACGCTCAGGGTGGGCAGCCCCAGCATTTT	CAINAQGGQPQHF
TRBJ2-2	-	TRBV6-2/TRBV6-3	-	TGTGCCAGCAGTTTGGGCAGAGCCACCGGGGAGCTGTTTTTT	CASSLGRATGELFF
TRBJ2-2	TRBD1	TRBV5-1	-	TGCGCCAGCAGCCCGGGACAGGGGATCACCGGGGAGCTGTTTTTT	CASSPGQGITGELFF
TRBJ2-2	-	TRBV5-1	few	TGCGCCAGCAGCCAAAGGACATTCCCCGGGGAGCTGTTTTTT	CASSQRTFPGELFF
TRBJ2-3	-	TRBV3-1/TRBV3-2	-	TGTGCCAGCAGCCAGTTCACGGGGTTGCCGTATTTT	CASSQFTGLPYF
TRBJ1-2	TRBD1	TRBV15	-	TGTGCCACCAGCAGAGATCGCGGGTCGACAGGGGCAAAGGGCTACACCTTC	CATSRDRGSTGAKGYTF
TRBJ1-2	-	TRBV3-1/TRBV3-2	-	TGTGCCAGCAGCCCTCCCCAGAGAGGCTATGGCTACACCTTC	CASSPPQRGYGYTF
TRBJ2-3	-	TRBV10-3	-	TGTGCCATCAGACCTGGAGTCCCAGATACGCAGTATTTT	CAIRPGVPDTQYF
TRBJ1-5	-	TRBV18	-	TGTGCCAGCTCACCACCCTACCGGGATCAGCCCCAGCATTTT	CASSPPYRDQPQHF
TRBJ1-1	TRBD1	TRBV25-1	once	TGTGCCAGCAGTGGTCAGACAGGGCCCCTTAGCACTGAAGCTTTCTTT	CASSGQTGPLSTEAFF
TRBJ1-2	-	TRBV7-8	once	TGTGCCAGCAGCCGGGGGGGGCAGAACTATGGCTACACCTTC	CASSRGGQNYGYTF
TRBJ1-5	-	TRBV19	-	TGTGCCAGTAGTATCGGGCCGTCGGGAAGTCAGCCCCAGCATTTT	CASSIGPSGSQPQHF
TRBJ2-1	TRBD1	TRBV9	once	TGTGCCAGCAGCGTAGTTGACAGGGGGAATGAGCAGTTCTTC	CASSVVDRGNEQFF
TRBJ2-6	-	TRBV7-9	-	TGTGCCAGCAGCACAGGACAGAGCTCTGGGGCCAACGTCCTGACTTTC	CASSTGQSSGANVLTF
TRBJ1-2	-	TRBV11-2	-	TGTGCCAGCAGCTTAGATGGGCTCTATAACTATGGCTACACCTTC	CASSLDGLYNYGYTF
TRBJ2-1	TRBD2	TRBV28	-	TGTGCCAGCACCACAGCGGGAGGGAGCTCCTACAATGAGCAGTTCTTC	CASTTAGGSSYNEQFF
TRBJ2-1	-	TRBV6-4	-	TGTGCCAGCAGCGAGACTAGTATCAATGAGCAGTTCTTC	CASSETSINEQFF
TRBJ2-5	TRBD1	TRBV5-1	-	TGCGCCAGCAGCTCCGGGACAGGGAGGGAGACCCAGTACTTC	CASSSGTGRETQYF
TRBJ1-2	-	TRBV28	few	TGTGCCAGCAGTATCCAGGGATTCTATGGCTACACCTTC	CASSIQGFYGYTF